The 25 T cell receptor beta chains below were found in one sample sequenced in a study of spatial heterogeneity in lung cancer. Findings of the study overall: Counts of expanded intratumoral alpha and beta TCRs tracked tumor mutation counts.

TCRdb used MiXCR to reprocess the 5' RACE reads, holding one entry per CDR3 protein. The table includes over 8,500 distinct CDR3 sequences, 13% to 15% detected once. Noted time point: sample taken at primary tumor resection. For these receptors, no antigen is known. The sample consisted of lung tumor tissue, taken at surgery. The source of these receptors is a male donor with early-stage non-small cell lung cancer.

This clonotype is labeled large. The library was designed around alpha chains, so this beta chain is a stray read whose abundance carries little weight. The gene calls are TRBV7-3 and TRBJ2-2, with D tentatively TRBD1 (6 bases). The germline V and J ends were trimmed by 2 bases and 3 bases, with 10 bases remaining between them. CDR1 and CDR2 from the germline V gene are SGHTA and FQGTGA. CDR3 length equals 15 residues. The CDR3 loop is CASSLSQGYTGELFF. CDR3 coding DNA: TGTGCCAGCAGCTTATCCCAGGGGTACACCGGGGAGCTGTTTTTT.

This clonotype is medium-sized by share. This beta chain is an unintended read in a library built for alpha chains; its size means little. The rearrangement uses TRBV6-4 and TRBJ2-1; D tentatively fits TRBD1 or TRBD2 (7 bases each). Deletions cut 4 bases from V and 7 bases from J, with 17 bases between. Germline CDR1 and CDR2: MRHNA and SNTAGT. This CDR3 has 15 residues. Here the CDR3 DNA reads TGTGCCAGCAGTGTGAGGGCAGGGGGAGGGAATGAGCAGTTCTTC. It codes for CASSVRAGGGNEQFF.

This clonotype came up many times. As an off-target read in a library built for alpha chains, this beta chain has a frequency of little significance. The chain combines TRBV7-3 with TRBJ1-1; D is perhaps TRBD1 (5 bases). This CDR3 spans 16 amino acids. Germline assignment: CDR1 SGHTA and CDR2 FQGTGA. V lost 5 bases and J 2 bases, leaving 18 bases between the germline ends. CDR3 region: CASSPLSPGPNTEAFF. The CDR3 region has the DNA TGTGCCAGCAGCCCCCTATCACCAGGGCCCAACACTGAAGCTTTCTTT.

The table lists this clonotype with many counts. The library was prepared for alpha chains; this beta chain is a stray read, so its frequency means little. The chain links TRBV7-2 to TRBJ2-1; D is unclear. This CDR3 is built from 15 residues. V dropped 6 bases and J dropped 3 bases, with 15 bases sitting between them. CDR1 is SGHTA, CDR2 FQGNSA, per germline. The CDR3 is CASSSTDQHYNEQFF. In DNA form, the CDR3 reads TGTGCCAGCAGTTCAACGGACCAGCACTACAATGAGCAGTTCTTC.

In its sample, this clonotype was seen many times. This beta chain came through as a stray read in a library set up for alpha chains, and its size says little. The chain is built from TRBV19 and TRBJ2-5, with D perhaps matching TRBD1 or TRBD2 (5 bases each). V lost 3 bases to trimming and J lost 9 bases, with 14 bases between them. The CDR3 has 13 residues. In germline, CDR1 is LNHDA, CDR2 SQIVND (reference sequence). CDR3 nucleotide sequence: TGTGCCAGTAGTATTGAGGGGAAGGGGCCCCAGTACTTC. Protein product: CASSIEGKGPQYF.

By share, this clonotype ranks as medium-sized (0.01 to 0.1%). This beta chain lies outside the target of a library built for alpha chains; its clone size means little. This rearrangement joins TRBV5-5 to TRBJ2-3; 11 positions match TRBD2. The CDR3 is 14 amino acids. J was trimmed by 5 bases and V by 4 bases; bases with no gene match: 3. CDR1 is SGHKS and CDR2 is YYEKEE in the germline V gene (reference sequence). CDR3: CASSLLAGVDTQYF. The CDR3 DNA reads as TGTGCCAGCAGCCTACTAGCGGGAGTAGATACGCAGTATTTT.

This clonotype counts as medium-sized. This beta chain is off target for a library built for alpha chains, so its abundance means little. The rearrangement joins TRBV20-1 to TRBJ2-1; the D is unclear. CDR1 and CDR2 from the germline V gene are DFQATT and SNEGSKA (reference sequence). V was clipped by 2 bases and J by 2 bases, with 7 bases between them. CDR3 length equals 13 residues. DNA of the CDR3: TGCAGTGCTAGATCGGGCACCTACAATGAGCAGTTCTTC. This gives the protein CSARSGTYNEQFF.

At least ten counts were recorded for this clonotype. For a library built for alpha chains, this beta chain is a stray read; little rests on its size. CDR3 sequence: CASSLGGLEEDTDTQYF. The CDR3 nucleotides are TGTGCCAGCAGCTTAGGGGGTTTAGAGGAGGACACAGATACGCAGTATTTT. The chain is built from TRBV13 and TRBJ2-3, with D possibly TRBD2 on 5 matching bases. This CDR3 has 17 residues. V lost 0 bases, J lost 2 bases, and 15 bases lay in between. Looked up from germline, CDR1 is PRHDT and CDR2 is FYEKMQ (reference sequence).

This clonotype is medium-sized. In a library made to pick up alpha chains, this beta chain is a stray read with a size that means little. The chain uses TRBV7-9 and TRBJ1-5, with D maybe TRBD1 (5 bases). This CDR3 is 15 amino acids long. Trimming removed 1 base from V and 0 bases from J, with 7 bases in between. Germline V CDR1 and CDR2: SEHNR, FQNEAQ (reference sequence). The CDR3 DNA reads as TGTGCCAGCAGCTTAGGACAGTATAGCAATCAGCCCCAGCATTTT. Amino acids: CASSLGQYSNQPQHF.

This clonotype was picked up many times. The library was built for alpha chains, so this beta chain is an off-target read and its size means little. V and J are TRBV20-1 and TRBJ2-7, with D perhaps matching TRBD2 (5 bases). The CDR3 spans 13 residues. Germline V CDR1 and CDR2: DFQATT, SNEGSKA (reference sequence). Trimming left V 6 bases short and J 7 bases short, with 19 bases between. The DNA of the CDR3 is TGCAGTGCAGGTCGGGATAATATCGGGGAGCAGTACTTC. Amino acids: CSAGRDNIGEQYF.

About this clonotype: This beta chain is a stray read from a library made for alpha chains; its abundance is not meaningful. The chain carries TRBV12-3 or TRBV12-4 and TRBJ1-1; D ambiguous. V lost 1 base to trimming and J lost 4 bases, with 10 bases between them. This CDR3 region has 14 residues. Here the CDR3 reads CASSLVPLGTEAFF. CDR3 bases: TGTGCCAGCAGTTTAGTCCCGTTGGGCACTGAAGCTTTCTTT.

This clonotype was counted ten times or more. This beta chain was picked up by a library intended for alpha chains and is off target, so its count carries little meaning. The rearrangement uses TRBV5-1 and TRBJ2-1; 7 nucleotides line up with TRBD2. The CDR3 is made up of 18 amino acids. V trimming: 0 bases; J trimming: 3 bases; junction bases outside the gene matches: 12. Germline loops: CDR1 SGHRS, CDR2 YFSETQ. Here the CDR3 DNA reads TGCGCCAGCAGCTTGGCCGGGGGGAGCAGGAACCTCTACAATGAGCAGTTCTTC. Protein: CASSLAGGSRNLYNEQFF.

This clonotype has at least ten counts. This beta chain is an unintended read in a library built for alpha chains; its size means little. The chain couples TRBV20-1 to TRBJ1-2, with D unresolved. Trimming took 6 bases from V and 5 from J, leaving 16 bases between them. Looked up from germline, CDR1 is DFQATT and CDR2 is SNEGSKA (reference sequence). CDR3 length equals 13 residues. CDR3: CSAWSPGEYGYTF. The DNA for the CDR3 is TGCAGTGCGTGGTCACCCGGGGAATATGGCTACACCTTC.

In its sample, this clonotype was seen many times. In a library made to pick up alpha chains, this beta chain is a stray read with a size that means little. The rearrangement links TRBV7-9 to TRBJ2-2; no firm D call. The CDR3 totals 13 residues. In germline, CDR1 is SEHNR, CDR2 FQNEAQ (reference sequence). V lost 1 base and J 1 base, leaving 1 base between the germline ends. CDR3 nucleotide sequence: TGTGCCAGCAGCTTAGGGAACACCGGGGAGCTGTTTTTT. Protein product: CASSLGNTGELFF.

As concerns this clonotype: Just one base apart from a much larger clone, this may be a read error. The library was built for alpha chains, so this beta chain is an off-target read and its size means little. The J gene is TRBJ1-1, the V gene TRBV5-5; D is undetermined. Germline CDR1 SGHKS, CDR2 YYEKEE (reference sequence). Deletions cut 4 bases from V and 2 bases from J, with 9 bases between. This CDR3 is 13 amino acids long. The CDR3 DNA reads TGTGCCAGCAGCCCGTACCGCAACACTGAAGCTTTCTTT. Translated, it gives CASSPYRNTEAFF.

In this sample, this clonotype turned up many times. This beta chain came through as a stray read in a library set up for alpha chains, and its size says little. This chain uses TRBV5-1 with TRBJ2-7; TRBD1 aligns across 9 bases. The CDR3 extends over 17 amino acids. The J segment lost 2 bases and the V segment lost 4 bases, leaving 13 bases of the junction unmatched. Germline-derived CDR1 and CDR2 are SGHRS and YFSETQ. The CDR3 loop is CASSVLPGDRDPYEQYF. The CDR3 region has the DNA TGCGCCAGCAGCGTACTCCCGGGGGACAGGGATCCCTACGAGCAGTACTTC.

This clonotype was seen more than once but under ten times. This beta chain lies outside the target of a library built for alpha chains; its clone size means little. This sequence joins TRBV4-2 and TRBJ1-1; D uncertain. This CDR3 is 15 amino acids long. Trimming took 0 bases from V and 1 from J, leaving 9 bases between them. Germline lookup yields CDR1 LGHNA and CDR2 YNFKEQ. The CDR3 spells CASSQDPQGNTEAFF. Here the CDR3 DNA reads TGTGCCAGCAGCCAAGATCCACAAGGGAACACTGAAGCTTTCTTT.

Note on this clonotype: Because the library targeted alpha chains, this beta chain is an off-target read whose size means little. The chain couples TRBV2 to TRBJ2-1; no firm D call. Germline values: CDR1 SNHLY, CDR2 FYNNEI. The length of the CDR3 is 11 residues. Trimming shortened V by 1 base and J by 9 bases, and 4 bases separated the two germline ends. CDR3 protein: CASSEGGEQFF. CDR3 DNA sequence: TGTGCCAGCAGTGAAGGAGGTGAGCAGTTCTTC.

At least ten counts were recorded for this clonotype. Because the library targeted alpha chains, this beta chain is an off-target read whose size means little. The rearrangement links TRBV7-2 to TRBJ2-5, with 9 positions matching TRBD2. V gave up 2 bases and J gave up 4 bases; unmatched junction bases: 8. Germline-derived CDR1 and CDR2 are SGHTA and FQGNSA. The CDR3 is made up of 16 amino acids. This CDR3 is CASSLRSGRVGETQYF. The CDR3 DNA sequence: TGTGCCAGCAGCTTACGTAGCGGGAGAGTAGGAGAGACCCAGTACTTC.

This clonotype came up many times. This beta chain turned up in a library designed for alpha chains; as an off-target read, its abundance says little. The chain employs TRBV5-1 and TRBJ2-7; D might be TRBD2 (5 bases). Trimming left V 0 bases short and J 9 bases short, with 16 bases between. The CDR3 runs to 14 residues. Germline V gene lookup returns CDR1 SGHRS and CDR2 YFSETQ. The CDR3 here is CASSLGVAGQRQYF. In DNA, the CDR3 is TGCGCCAGCAGCTTGGGAGTGGCGGGCCAGCGGCAGTACTTC. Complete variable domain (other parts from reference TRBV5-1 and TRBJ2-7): KAGVTQTPRYLIKTRGQQVTLSCSPISGHRSVSWYQQTPGQGLQFLFEYFSETQRNKGNFPGRFSGRQFSNSRSEMNVSTLELGDSALYLCASSLGVAGQRQYFGPGTRLTVT.

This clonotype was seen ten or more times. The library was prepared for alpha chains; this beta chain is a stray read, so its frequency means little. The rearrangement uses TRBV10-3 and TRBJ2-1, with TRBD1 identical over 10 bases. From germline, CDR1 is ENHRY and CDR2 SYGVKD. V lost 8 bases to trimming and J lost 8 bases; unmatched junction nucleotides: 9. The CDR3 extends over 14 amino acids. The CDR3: CAIGGQGGLDEQFF. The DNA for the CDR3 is TGTGCCATCGGCGGACAGGGGGGACTCGATGAGCAGTTCTTC.

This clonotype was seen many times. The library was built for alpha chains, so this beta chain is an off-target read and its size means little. In DNA form, the CDR3 reads TGTGCCAGCAGCTCGGGACAGGGGGCCTCCTACAATGAGCAGTTCTTC. This codes for CASSSGQGASYNEQFF. The V gene is TRBV7-9, the J gene TRBJ2-1; 12 nucleotides match TRBD1. The CDR3 totals 16 residues. Looked up from germline, CDR1 is SEHNR and CDR2 is FQNEAQ (reference sequence). Losses at the gene ends were 4 bases for V and 0 bases for J; bases not matched to a gene: 1. The entire variable domain, with the rest obtained from reference TRBV7-9 and TRBJ2-1, is as follows: DTGVSQNPRHKITKRGQNVTFRCDPISEHNRLYWYRQTLGQGPEFLTYFQNEAQLEKSRLLSDRFSAERPKGSFSTLEIQRTEQGDSAMYLCASSSGQGASYNEQFFGPGTRLTVL.

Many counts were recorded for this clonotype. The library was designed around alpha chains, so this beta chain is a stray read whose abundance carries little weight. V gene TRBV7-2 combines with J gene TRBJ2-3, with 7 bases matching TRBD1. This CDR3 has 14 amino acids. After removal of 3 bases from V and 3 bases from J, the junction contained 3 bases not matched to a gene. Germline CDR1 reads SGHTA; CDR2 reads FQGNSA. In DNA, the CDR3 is TGTGCCAGCAGCTTGTCCAGGGGGACAGATACGCAGTATTTT. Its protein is CASSLSRGTDTQYF.

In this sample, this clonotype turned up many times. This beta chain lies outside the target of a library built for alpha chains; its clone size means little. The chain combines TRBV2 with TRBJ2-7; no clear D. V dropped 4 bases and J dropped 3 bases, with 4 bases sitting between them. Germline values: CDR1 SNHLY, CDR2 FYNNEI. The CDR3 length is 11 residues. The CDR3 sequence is CASSGHYEQYF. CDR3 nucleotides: TGTGCCAGCAGTGGGCACTACGAGCAGTACTTC.

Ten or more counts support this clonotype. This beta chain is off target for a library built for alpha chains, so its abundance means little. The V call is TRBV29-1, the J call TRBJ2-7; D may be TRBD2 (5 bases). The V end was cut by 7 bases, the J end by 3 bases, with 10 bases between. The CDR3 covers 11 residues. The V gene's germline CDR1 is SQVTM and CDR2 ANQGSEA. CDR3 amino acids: CSATGNYEQYF. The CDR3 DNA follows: TGCAGCGCAACCGGGAACTACGAGCAGTACTTC.